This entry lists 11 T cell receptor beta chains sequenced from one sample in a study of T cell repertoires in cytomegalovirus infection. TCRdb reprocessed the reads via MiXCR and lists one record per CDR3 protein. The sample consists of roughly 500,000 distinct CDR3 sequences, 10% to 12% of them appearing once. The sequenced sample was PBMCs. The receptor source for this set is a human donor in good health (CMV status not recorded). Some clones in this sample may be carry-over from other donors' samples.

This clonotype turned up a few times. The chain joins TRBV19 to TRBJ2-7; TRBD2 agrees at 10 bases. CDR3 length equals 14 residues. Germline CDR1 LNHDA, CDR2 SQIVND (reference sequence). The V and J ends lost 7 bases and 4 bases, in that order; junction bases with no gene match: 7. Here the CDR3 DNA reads TGTGCCAGTATCCAAGCGGGAGGGAAATACGAGCAGTACTTC. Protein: CASIQAGGKYEQYF.

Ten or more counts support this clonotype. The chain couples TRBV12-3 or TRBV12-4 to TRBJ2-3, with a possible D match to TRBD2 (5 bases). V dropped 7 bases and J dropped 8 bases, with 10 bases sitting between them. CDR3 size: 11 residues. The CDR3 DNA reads TGTGCCAGCACCCTTAGCGTTACGCAGTATTTT. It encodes CASTLSVTQYF.

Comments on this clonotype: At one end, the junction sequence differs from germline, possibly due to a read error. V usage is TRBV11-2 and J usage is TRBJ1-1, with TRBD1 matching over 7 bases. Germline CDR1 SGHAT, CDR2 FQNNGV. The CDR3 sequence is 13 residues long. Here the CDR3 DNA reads TGTGCCAGCAGCGTAGACAGGGTCGCTGAAGCTTTCTTT. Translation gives CASSVDRVAEAFF. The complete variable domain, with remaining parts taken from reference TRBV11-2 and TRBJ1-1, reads EAGVAQSPRYKIIEKRQSVAFWCNPISGHATLYWYQQILGQGPKLLIQFQNNGVVDDSQLPKDRFSAERLKGVDSTLKIQPAKLEDSAVYLCASSVDRVAEAFFGQGTRLTVV.

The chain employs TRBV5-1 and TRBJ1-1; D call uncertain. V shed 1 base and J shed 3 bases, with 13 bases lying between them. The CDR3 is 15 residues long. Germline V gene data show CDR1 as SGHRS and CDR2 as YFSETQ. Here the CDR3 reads CASSLLSIGDTEAFF. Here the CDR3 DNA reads TGCGCCAGCAGCTTGTTAAGTATCGGGGACACTGAAGCTTTCTTT.

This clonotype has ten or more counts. CDR3 in DNA: TGTGCCAGCAGTGAAATACAGGGGTGGGATGGCTACACCTTC. This gives the protein CASSEIQGWDGYTF. The chain is built from TRBV12-3 or TRBV12-4 and TRBJ1-2, with TRBD1 matching 7 bases. The J segment lost 6 bases and the V segment lost 5 bases, leaving 9 bases of the junction unmatched. The CDR3 runs 14 residues.

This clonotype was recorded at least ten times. The CDR3 here is CASTQGIRGEQFF. In DNA form, the CDR3 reads TGTGCCAGCACCCAAGGCATTCGAGGTGAGCAGTTCTTC. The gene calls are TRBV28 and TRBJ2-1; D is ambiguous. Germline V lookup: CDR1 MDHEN, CDR2 SYDVKM. The CDR3 consists of 13 residues. The V end lost 7 bases, the J end lost 9 bases, and 16 bases lay between the germline ends.

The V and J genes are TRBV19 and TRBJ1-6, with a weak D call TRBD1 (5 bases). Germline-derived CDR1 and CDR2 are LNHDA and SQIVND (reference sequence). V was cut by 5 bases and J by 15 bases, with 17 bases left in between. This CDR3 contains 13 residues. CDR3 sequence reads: CASSHGDRYVLHF. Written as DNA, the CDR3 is TGTGCCAGTAGTCATGGGGACCGCTATGTCCTCCACTTT.

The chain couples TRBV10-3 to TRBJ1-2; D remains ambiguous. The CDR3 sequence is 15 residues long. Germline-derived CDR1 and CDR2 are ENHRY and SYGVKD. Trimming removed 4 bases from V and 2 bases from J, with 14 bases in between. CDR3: CAISAMGDLNYGYTF. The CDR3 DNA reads TGTGCCATCAGTGCTATGGGAGATTTGAACTATGGCTACACCTTC.

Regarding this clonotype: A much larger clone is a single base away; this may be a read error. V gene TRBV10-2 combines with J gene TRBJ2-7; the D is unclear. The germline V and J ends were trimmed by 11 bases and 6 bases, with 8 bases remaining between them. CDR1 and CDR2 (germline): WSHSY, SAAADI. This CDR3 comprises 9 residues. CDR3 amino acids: CAWKGEQYF. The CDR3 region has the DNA TGCGCCTGGAAGGGCGAGCAGTACTTC.

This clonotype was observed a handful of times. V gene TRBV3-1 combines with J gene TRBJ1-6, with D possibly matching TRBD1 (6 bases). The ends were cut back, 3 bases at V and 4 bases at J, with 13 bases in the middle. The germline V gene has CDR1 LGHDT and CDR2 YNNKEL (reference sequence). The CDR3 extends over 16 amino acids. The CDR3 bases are TGTGCCAGCAGCCAGGGAGGGGGACCATATAATTCACCCCTCCACTTT. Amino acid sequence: CASSQGGGPYNSPLHF.

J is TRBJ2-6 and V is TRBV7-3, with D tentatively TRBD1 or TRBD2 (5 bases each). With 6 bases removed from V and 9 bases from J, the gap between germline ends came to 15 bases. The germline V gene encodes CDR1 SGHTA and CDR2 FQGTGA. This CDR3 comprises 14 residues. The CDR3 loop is CASRPTGTNNVLTF. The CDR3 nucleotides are TGTGCCAGCAGACCAACCGGGACCAACAACGTCCTGACTTTC.